What follows are 14 T cell receptor beta chains derived from one specimen sequenced in a study of blood T cells in healthy people across ages. Sample-barcoded 5' priming and a J-beta primer mix drove a second PCR of roughly 6 to 12 cycles. TCRdb ran MiXCR on the 5' RACE reads and lists one entry per CDR3 protein. The sample lists hundreds of thousands of distinct CDR3 sequences; 32% were seen once. The sequencing input was blood. The origin of the receptors is a woman of 80 years or more in good health.

This chain connects TRBV7-2 to TRBJ2-3, with D tentatively TRBD1 or TRBD2 (5 bases each). Looked up from germline, CDR1 is SGHTA and CDR2 is FQGNSA. There are 16 residues in the CDR3. V was pared by 0 bases and J by 2 bases, with 12 bases between. CDR3 protein: CASSLAGPIYTDTQYF. As DNA, the CDR3 is TGTGCCAGCAGCTTAGCGGGACCAATCTACACAGATACGCAGTATTTT. Combining the CDR3 with reference TRBV7-2 and TRBJ2-3 gives the whole variable domain GAGVSQSPSNKVTEKGKDVELRCDPISGHTALYWYRQSLGQGLEFLIYFQGNSAPDKSGLPSDRFSAERTGGSVSTLTIQRTQQEDSAVYLCASSLAGPIYTDTQYFGPGTRLTVL.

The table lists this clonotype with many counts. The chain has TRBV5-1 and TRBJ2-1; 7 bases are shared with TRBD2. Germline CDR1 and CDR2: SGHRS and YFSETQ. The trim removed 3 bases at V and 3 bases at J, leaving 12 bases unmatched. This CDR3 is 17 amino acids long. The CDR3 DNA reads TGCGCCAGCAGCTCGGTGGGGTTGCGGGGGAACTACAATGAGCAGTTCTTC. Its translation: CASSSVGLRGNYNEQFF.

V gene TRBV12-3 or TRBV12-4 combines with J gene TRBJ2-4; D is perhaps TRBD1 or TRBD2 (6 bases each). The assigned J gene may be wrong: the sequence end matches TRBJ2-7 better. The CDR3 consists of 15 residues. CDR3 DNA: TGTGCCAGCAGTTCGAATAGGGGGGTCGGCTACGAGCAGTACTTC. As protein: CASSSNRGVGYEQYF.

The table lists this clonotype with many counts. V is TRBV5-1 and J is TRBJ2-3, with D tentatively TRBD1 (5 bases). Germline V gene data show CDR1 as SGHRS and CDR2 as YFSETQ. This CDR3 is built from 14 residues. Trimming cost V 0 bases and J 4 bases, with 9 bases left between them. CDR3 region: CASSLEGVSDTQYF. CDR3 DNA: TGCGCCAGCAGCTTGGAAGGGGTGTCAGATACGCAGTATTTT.

There are a few counts of this clonotype. The chain couples TRBV11-1 to TRBJ2-2, with 12 bases fitting TRBD2. Germline lookup yields CDR1 SGHAT and CDR2 FQDESV (reference sequence). This CDR3 has 16 residues. The V and J ends lost 1 base and 7 bases, in that order; junction bases with no gene match: 4. The CDR3 reads CASSLGLAGDFGELFF. The CDR3 coding sequence is TGTGCCAGCAGCTTAGGACTAGCGGGGGATTTCGGGGAGCTGTTTTTT.

This clonotype appeared a few times. Here the CDR3 DNA reads TGCGCCAGCAGCTTGAGGTGGGGGGCCACAGATACGCAGTATTTT. Translating it yields CASSLRWGATDTQYF. The chain is built from TRBV5-1 and TRBJ2-3; tentatively, D is TRBD1 or TRBD2 (6 bases each). The length of the CDR3 is 15 residues. Deletions cut 1 base from V and 2 bases from J, with 11 bases between. The germline gives CDR1 SGHRS, CDR2 YFSETQ.

This clonotype appeared a few times. The rearrangement links TRBV15 to TRBJ2-3, with 8 bases identical to TRBD2. Germline V CDR1 and CDR2: LNHNV, YYDKDF (reference sequence). CDR3 size: 15 residues. V trimming: 0 bases; J trimming: 9 bases; junction bases outside the gene matches: 8. DNA of the CDR3: TGTGCCACCAGCAGAGATCGGGCTAGCGGGCGGACGCAGTATTTT. It yields the protein CATSRDRASGRTQYF.

This clonotype has ten or more counts. The rearrangement links TRBV6-1 to TRBJ1-5; TRBD1 might be the D (6 bases). CDR3 size: 16 residues. The V gene lost 4 bases and the J gene lost 1 base, with 14 bases spanning the gap. Germline CDR1 and CDR2: MNHNS and SASEGT. Here the CDR3 reads CASSGLQGASNQPQHF. CDR3 sequence (DNA): TGTGCCAGCAGTGGGTTACAGGGAGCGAGCAATCAGCCCCAGCATTTT.

This clonotype has ten or more counts. The J gene is TRBJ2-7, the V gene TRBV28, with D perhaps matching TRBD1 or TRBD2 (5 bases each). Per germline, CDR1 MDHEN and CDR2 SYDVKM. The CDR3 covers 16 residues. Trimming pared 4 bases from V and 0 bases from J, leaving 16 bases between. The CDR3 nucleotides are TGTGCCAGCAGTTCCCTCCACAGGACTCGCTCCTACGAGCAGTACTTC. It translates to CASSSLHRTRSYEQYF.

The chain employs TRBV7-9 and TRBJ2-1, with TRBD2 identical over 8 bases. Germline-derived CDR1 and CDR2 are SEHNR and FQNEAQ (reference sequence). V dropped 11 bases and J dropped 4; count of bases not matched to a gene: 10. CDR3 length: 14 residues. CDR3 sequence reads: CAWSVLAAYNEQFF. The CDR3 DNA is TGTGCCTGGAGTGTACTAGCGGCTTACAATGAGCAGTTCTTC. Together with reference TRBV7-9 and TRBJ2-1, the CDR3 gives the full variable domain: DTGVSQNPRHKITKRGQNVTFRCDPISEHNRLYWYRQTLGQGPEFLTYFQNEAQLEKSRLLSDRFSAERPKGSFSTLEIQRTEQGDSAMYLCAWSVLAAYNEQFFGPGTRLTVL.

This chain joins TRBV3-1 and TRBJ2-2; TRBD2 matches at 7 bases. This CDR3 spans 18 amino acids. Trimming removed 2 bases from V and 6 bases from J; junction bases left unmatched: 15. Germline V gives CDR1 LGHDT, CDR2 YNNKEL (reference sequence). In DNA, the CDR3 is TGTGCCAGCAGCCAATACCACCCCGGACTAGTTGTCTCCGGGGAGCTGTTTTTT. The encoded protein is CASSQYHPGLVVSGELFF.

This clonotype was counted ten times or more. The chain couples TRBV29-1 to TRBJ2-5; D may be TRBD2 (7 bases). The assigned J gene may be wrong: the sequence end matches TRBJ2-7 better. The CDR3 totals 12 residues. Germline CDR1 reads SQVTM; CDR2 reads ANQGSEA. The CDR3 here is CSVERGGDEQYF. The CDR3 DNA follows: TGCAGCGTTGAAAGGGGGGGGGACGAGCAGTACTTC.

The table lists this clonotype with many counts. V usage is TRBV2 and J usage is TRBJ2-1; D is uncertain. V lost 6 bases, J lost 9 bases, and 12 bases lay in between. The CDR3 contains 12 residues. Per germline, CDR1 SNHLY and CDR2 FYNNEI. The CDR3 region is CASSPDVGEQFF. CDR3 nucleotides: TGTGCCAGCAGCCCGGACGTCGGTGAGCAGTTCTTC.

In its sample, this clonotype was seen many times. The chain has TRBV7-2 and TRBJ1-2; 7 nucleotides agree with TRBD1. This CDR3 region has 12 residues. Trimming at V came to 6 bases and at J to 8 bases, leaving 6 bases not matched to a gene. The germline CDR1 and CDR2 sequences are SGHTA and FQGNSA. The CDR3 loop reads CASSTGASGYTF. CDR3 bases: TGTGCCAGCAGTACAGGGGCCTCGGGCTACACCTTC.